This T cell receptor beta chain came from a study of blood T cell repertoires in COVID-19. Study-level background: PBMCs, B-cell-depleted T cells, or T cells were the source of the cDNA or gDNA that made up the material.

Recruits, aged about 18 to 90 years, lived in 20 to 30 US areas. In assigning cohorts, the study relied on participant-reported clinical history. Looked up from germline, CDR1 is SGHAT and CDR2 is FQNNGV. The CDR3 has 13 residues. Trimming pared 5 bases from V and 1 base from J, leaving 8 bases between. Using immunoSEQ multiplex PCR, the repertoire was profiled, and TCRdb retains in-frame clones only, with some absent. The data show 250,000 to 300,000 clones, with around 80% seen just once and 5% held by the top ten. The chain is built from TRBV11-2 and TRBJ1-1; the D is unclear. The receptor comes from a man aged 35 to 55 who had been exposed to COVID-19. The sequencing input was PBMCs or T cells enriched from blood (not recorded which). The DNA of the CDR3 is TGTGCCAGCAGCCCCACAGCGAACACTGAAGCTTTCTTT. Protein: CASSPTANTEAFF. The full variable domain, its missing parts supplied by reference TRBV11-2 and TRBJ1-1, is EAGVAQSPRYKIIEKRQSVAFWCNPISGHATLYWYQQILGQGPKLLIQFQNNGVVDDSQLPKDRFSAERLKGVDSTLKIQPAKLEDSAVYLCASSPTANTEAFFGQGTRLTVV.